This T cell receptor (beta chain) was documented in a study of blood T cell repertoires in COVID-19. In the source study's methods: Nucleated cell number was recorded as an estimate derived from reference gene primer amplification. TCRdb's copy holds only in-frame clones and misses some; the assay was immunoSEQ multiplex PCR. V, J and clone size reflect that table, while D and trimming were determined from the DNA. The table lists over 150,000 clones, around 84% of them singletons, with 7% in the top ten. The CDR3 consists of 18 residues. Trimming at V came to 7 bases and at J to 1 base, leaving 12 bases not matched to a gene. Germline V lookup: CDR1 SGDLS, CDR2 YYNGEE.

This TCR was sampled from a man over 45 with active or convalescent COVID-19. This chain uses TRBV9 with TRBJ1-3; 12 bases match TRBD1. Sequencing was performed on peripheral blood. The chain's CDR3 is CASAYGTGGRMSGNTIYF. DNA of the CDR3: TGTGCCAGCGCTTACGGGACAGGGGGCAGAATGTCTGGAAACACCATATATTTT.